One sample yielded the 16 T cell receptor beta chains listed below, sequenced in a study of blood T cells in healthy people across ages. Next came a second PCR, run for about 7 to 12 cycles, which used a sample-barcoded 5' primer along with a J-beta primer mix. Using its own MiXCR run on the 5' RACE reads, TCRdb lists one record per CDR3 protein. The repertoire holds approximately 1,000,000 distinct CDR3 sequences, about two fifths seen once, with 10% to 15% in the top ten. Material: blood. The receptors were gathered from a man between 18 and 29 years old in good health.

The chain carries TRBV14 and TRBJ1-2, with 7 bases identical to TRBD1. Germline assignment: CDR1 SGHDN and CDR2 FVKESK. V was pared by 4 bases and J by 2 bases, with 7 bases of the junction left unmatched. This CDR3 has 15 residues. The DNA for the CDR3 is TGTGCCAGCAGCCGGGACAGAAGGGGGAACTATGGCTACACCTTC. Its translation is CASSRDRRGNYGYTF.

This clonotype was seen a few times. V usage is TRBV6-2 or TRBV6-3 and J usage is TRBJ2-1, with D perhaps given as TRBD1 or TRBD2 (5 bases each). V was shortened by 2 bases and J by 3 bases, with 8 bases between the two germline ends. Germline CDR1 MNHEY, CDR2 SVGEGT. This CDR3 spans 14 amino acids. The CDR3: CASSYGTYYNEQFF. CDR3 nucleotide sequence: TGTGCCAGCAGTTACGGGACGTACTACAATGAGCAGTTCTTC.

V is TRBV3-1 and J is TRBJ1-4; D gene unclear. Germline values: CDR1 LGHDT, CDR2 YNNKEL (reference sequence). The CDR3 covers 17 residues. Trimming left V 1 base short and J 0 bases short, with 12 bases between. The CDR3 sequence: CASSQGLYVATNEKLFF. DNA for the CDR3: TGTGCCAGCAGCCAAGGTCTCTACGTTGCAACTAATGAAAAACTGTTTTTT. The full variable domain, with the rest looked up from reference TRBV3-1 and TRBJ1-4, is DTAVSQTPKYLVTQMGNDKSIKCEQNLGHDTMYWYKQDSKKFLKIMFSYNNKELIINETVPNRFSPKSPDKAHLNLHINSLELGDSAVYFCASSQGLYVATNEKLFFGSGTQLSVL.

The chain couples TRBV20-1 to TRBJ2-5, with D maybe TRBD2 (5 bases). Per germline, CDR1 DFQATT and CDR2 SNEGSKA (reference sequence). The V gene lost 6 bases and the J gene lost 5 bases, with 13 bases spanning the gap. The CDR3 length is 12 residues. DNA for the CDR3: TGCAGTGCAGCACTAGGGCGGGAGACCCAGTACTTC. Its protein product is CSAALGRETQYF.

The chain employs TRBV9 and TRBJ2-3; 13 nucleotides match TRBD2. Germline trimming cut 4 bases from V and 0 bases from J; bases unmatched to any gene: 11. The CDR3 loop spans 19 amino acids. CDR1 and CDR2 (germline): SGDLS, YYNGEE. CDR3 DNA: TGTGCCAGCAGCCCCCTCCGGACTAGCGGGGGCCCGAGCACAGATACGCAGTATTTT. Amino acid sequence: CASSPLRTSGGPSTDTQYF.

This clonotype was recorded a few times. This chain links TRBV12-3 or TRBV12-4 with TRBJ1-2; D perhaps matches TRBD1 (5 bases). V was cut by 10 bases and J by 7 bases, with 13 bases left in between. There are 11 residues in the CDR3. CDR3 sequence (DNA): TGTGCCACCCACCGGGGGTTTGGCTACACCTTC. It yields the protein CATHRGFGYTF.

A few counts support this clonotype. The rearrangement links TRBV29-1 to TRBJ1-6, with D perhaps matching TRBD1 (5 bases). Trimming pared 6 bases from V and 8 bases from J, leaving 14 bases between. Germline V CDR1 and CDR2: SQVTM, ANQGSEA. The length of the CDR3 is 13 residues. The CDR3 sequence is CSVGGTDDSPLHF. The CDR3 coding sequence is TGCAGCGTCGGTGGGACGGACGATTCACCCCTCCACTTT. The full variable domain, completed using reference TRBV29-1 and TRBJ1-6, is SAVISQKPSRDICQRGTSLTIQCQVDSQVTMMFWYRQQPGQSLTLIATANQGSEATYESGFVIDKFPISRPNLTFSTLTVSNMSPEDSSIYLCSVGGTDDSPLHFGNGTRLTVT.

The DNA of the CDR3 is TGTGCCAGCAGCGGACAGGGTTCGGGCTATGGCTACACCTTC. This translates into CASSGQGSGYGYTF. The V and J genes are TRBV11-1 and TRBJ1-2; 8 bases fit TRBD1. The germline gives CDR1 SGHAT, CDR2 FQDESV (reference sequence). The CDR3 contains 14 residues. V dropped 5 bases and J dropped 4; count of bases not matched to a gene: 6.

This chain links TRBV12-3 or TRBV12-4 with TRBJ2-1; D remains unclear. The CDR3 is 15 residues long. Trimming stripped 6 bases from V and 3 bases from J, with 15 bases between. CDR3 in DNA: TGTGCCAGCAGCCCACCCGGTTTGGGCTACAATGAGCAGTTCTTC. This encodes CASSPPGLGYNEQFF.

V usage is TRBV20-1 and J usage is TRBJ1-3; D unclear. This CDR3 region has 12 residues. Germline-derived CDR1 and CDR2 are DFQATT and SNEGSKA (reference sequence). The V end lost 7 bases, the J end lost 2 bases, and 9 bases lay between the germline ends. CDR3 residues: CSVTGPGNTIYF. The CDR3 DNA sequence: TGCAGTGTAACCGGGCCTGGAAACACCATATATTTT.

V is TRBV28 and J is TRBJ2-5; possibly TRBD2 for D (6 bases). CDR3 size: 16 residues. Trimming took 8 bases from V and 4 from J, leaving 23 bases between them. Germline V CDR1 and CDR2: MDHEN, SYDVKM. CDR3 sequence: CASDAARGSRVETQYF. The CDR3 DNA reads TGTGCCAGCGATGCGGCCCGGGGGAGTAGGGTAGAGACCCAGTACTTC.

The V and J genes are TRBV13 and TRBJ1-6; D unclear. The germline V gene encodes CDR1 PRHDT and CDR2 FYEKMQ (reference sequence). This CDR3 region has 14 residues. Trimming took 4 bases from V and 3 from J, leaving 7 bases between them. CDR3 sequence (DNA): TGTGCCAGCAGCTCGAGAGACTATAATTCACCCCTCCACTTT. This encodes CASSSRDYNSPLHF. The full variable domain, with the rest looked up from reference TRBV13 and TRBJ1-6, is AAGVIQSPRHLIKEKRETATLKCYPIPRHDTVYWYQQGPGQDPQFLISFYEKMQSDKGSIPDRFSAQQFSDYHSELNMSSLELGDSALYFCASSSRDYNSPLHFGNGTRLTVT.

This clonotype came up a few times. This sequence joins TRBV12-3 or TRBV12-4 and TRBJ1-2, with D tentatively TRBD1 (6 bases). The CDR3 extends over 14 amino acids. V was cut by 7 bases and J by 4 bases, with 16 bases left in between. In DNA, the CDR3 is TGTGCCAGCACCTCAGGGGACCCATCCTATGGCTACACCTTC. Translating gives CASTSGDPSYGYTF.

The DNA of the CDR3 is TGCGCCAGCAGCGTGGGACACGGCTCCTACGAGCAGTACTTC. As protein: CASSVGHGSYEQYF. The chain recombines TRBV5-1 with TRBJ2-7, with D possibly TRBD1 on 6 matching bases. The CDR3 is 14 residues long. The germline V gene encodes CDR1 SGHRS and CDR2 YFSETQ. Trimming left V 4 bases short and J 0 bases short, with 11 bases between.

This clonotype occurred once. The chain recombines TRBV20-1 with TRBJ2-1, with TRBD2 matching 11 bases. The CDR3 covers 16 residues. CDR1 is DFQATT and CDR2 is SNEGSKA in the germline V gene (reference sequence). V lost 1 base, J lost 4 bases, and 6 bases stayed unmatched. CDR3 sequence: CSARAVSGGEYNEQFF. CDR3 nucleotide sequence: TGCAGTGCTAGAGCCGTTAGCGGGGGGGAATACAATGAGCAGTTCTTC.

The CDR3 loop reads CASSSWVGYNEQFF. The CDR3, as DNA: TGTGCCAGCAGTTCATGGGTCGGCTACAATGAGCAGTTCTTC. This sequence joins TRBV12-3 or TRBV12-4 and TRBJ2-1, with D unresolved. There are 14 residues in the CDR3. The V end was cut by 4 bases, the J end by 3 bases, with 10 bases between.